This passage covers 26 T cell receptor beta chains from one sample sequenced in a study of blood T cells in healthy people across ages. Combining a sample-barcoded 5' primer with a J-beta primer mix, a second PCR ran for roughly 6 to 12 cycles. TCRdb itself ran the 5' RACE reads through MiXCR, one entry per CDR3 protein. Of some 1.8 million distinct CDR3 sequences listed, 39% were seen once; the top ten hold 23%. Sample: blood. The receptor source for this set is a human donor in good health.

This clonotype has only a few counts. V is TRBV11-2 and J is TRBJ2-1; possibly TRBD1 for D (6 bases). V was trimmed by 9 bases and J by 5 bases, leaving 14 bases between them. This CDR3 has 13 residues. Germline CDR1 and CDR2: SGHAT and FQNNGV. CDR3 sequence reads: CASSGVANNEQFF. In DNA form, the CDR3 reads TGTGCCAGTTCAGGGGTCGCGAACAATGAGCAGTTCTTC.

The J gene is TRBJ2-1, the V gene TRBV20-1; maybe TRBD2 (7 bases). The CDR3 runs to 15 residues. The germline gives CDR1 DFQATT, CDR2 SNEGSKA (reference sequence). Deletions cut 1 base from V and 4 bases from J, with 14 bases between. CDR3 residues: CSARVRGGSYNEQFF. The DNA for the CDR3 is TGCAGTGCTAGAGTGAGGGGGGGCTCATACAATGAGCAGTTCTTC.

J is TRBJ2-7 and V is TRBV18; 8 nucleotides line up with TRBD1. V was pared by 8 bases and J by 5 bases, with 11 bases of the junction left unmatched. CDR1 is KGHSH, CDR2 LQKENI, per germline. This CDR3 contains 14 residues. In nucleotides, the CDR3 is TGTGCCAGCGCGCCGAGGACAGGGAGAAACGAGCAGTACTTC. This encodes CASAPRTGRNEQYF.

V usage is TRBV6-1 and J usage is TRBJ1-2; D ambiguous. The germline V gene encodes CDR1 MNHNS and CDR2 SASEGT. This CDR3 contains 12 residues. Trimming stripped 3 bases from V and 5 bases from J, with 7 bases between. CDR3 nucleotide sequence: TGTGCCAGCAGTGATGGGTTGTATGGCTACACCTTC. This gives the protein CASSDGLYGYTF.

V is TRBV6-1 and J is TRBJ2-4; 8 nucleotides line up with TRBD1. The CDR3 has 15 amino acids. Germline trimming cut 2 bases from V and 13 bases from J; bases unmatched to any gene: 13. CDR1 MNHNS and CDR2 SASEGT come from the germline V gene. The CDR3 is CASSEQGASYNEQYF. The DNA for the CDR3 is TGTGCCAGCAGTGAACAGGGGGCCTCCTACAATGAGCAGTACTTC.

In its sample, this clonotype was seen a few times. DNA for the CDR3: TGTGCCAGCAGCTTGACGAGATCGAGCACTGAAGCTTTCTTT. Protein product: CASSLTRSSTEAFF. V is TRBV7-3 and J is TRBJ1-1; D ambiguous. CDR3 length: 14 amino acids. Trimming removed 3 bases from V and 4 bases from J, with 12 bases in between. The germline CDR1 and CDR2 sequences are SGHTA and FQGTGA.

This clonotype has only a few counts. The V call is TRBV6-6, the J call TRBJ1-5, with D unresolved. This CDR3 spans 11 amino acids. V lost 7 bases to trimming and J lost 9 bases, with 10 bases between them. The germline V gene has CDR1 MNHNY and CDR2 SVGAGI (reference sequence). The CDR3 reads CASILHPPQHF. The CDR3 DNA follows: TGTGCCAGCATCCTCCATCCGCCCCAGCATTTT.

The chain couples TRBV18 to TRBJ1-5, with 9 bases lining up with TRBD1. Germline loops: CDR1 KGHSH, CDR2 LQKENI. This CDR3 region has 15 residues. The junction had 4 bases not matched to a gene; V was cut back by 2 bases and J by 5 bases. CDR3 amino acids: CASSPSTGGDQPQHF. The CDR3 region has the DNA TGTGCCAGCTCACCATCGACAGGGGGGGATCAGCCCCAGCATTTT.

The chain recombines TRBV7-9 with TRBJ1-1; no clear D gene. Germline V gene data show CDR1 as SEHNR and CDR2 as FQNEAQ (reference sequence). The germline V and J ends were trimmed by 5 bases and 0 bases, with 13 bases remaining between them. The CDR3 has 15 amino acids. The CDR3 DNA sequence: TGTGCCAGCAGCCCGGGGAGGACTTTGAACACTGAAGCTTTCTTT. This translates into CASSPGRTLNTEAFF.

In its sample, this clonotype was seen many times. This chain joins TRBV20-1 and TRBJ2-7; D gene uncertain. The germline CDR1 and CDR2 sequences are DFQATT and SNEGSKA (reference sequence). V was clipped by 2 bases and J by 4 bases, with 15 bases between them. CDR3 length: 14 amino acids. The CDR3 bases are TGCAGTGCTAGACCCCCCCGGAGTGGGTACGAGCAGTACTTC. Translated: CSARPPRSGYEQYF.

The chain combines TRBV18 with TRBJ2-1; perhaps TRBD2 as D (6 bases). CDR3 length: 14 amino acids. The germline V and J ends were trimmed by 6 bases and 12 bases, with 21 bases remaining between them. Germline values: CDR1 KGHSH, CDR2 LQKENI. The CDR3 DNA reads as TGTGCCAGCTCGGCCCGGGACCCTACGGGGGTGCAGTTCTTC. Protein product: CASSARDPTGVQFF. The full variable domain, with the rest looked up from reference TRBV18 and TRBJ2-1, is NAGVMQNPRHLVRRRGQEARLRCSPMKGHSHVYWYRQLPEEGLKFMVYLQKENIIDESGMPKERFSAEFPKEGPSILRIQQVVRGDSAAYFCASSARDPTGVQFFGPGTRLTVL.

This chain connects TRBV20-1 to TRBJ1-2, with TRBD1 as a possible D gene (5 bases). This CDR3 has 12 amino acids. CDR1 is DFQATT and CDR2 is SNEGSKA in the germline V gene (reference sequence). V lost 5 bases, J lost 5 bases, and 12 bases lay in between. The CDR3 spells CSASREGYGYTF. CDR3 nucleotides: TGCAGTGCTTCCCGGGAGGGGTATGGCTACACCTTC.

This chain connects TRBV4-1 to TRBJ2-7, with 7 bases lining up with TRBD1. The V gene's germline CDR1 is MGHRA and CDR2 YSYEKL. The CDR3 covers 13 residues. Trimming removed 3 bases from V and 2 bases from J; junction bases left unmatched: 1. CDR3: CASSHTGAYEQYF. The CDR3 coding sequence is TGCGCCAGCAGCCATACAGGGGCCTACGAGCAGTACTTC.

V is TRBV29-1 and J is TRBJ2-1; D assignment may be TRBD1 or TRBD2 (5 bases each). V lost 4 bases and J lost 7, with 8 bases in between. Germline-derived CDR1 and CDR2 are SQVTM and ANQGSEA. CDR3 length: 11 amino acids. DNA for the CDR3: TGCAGCGTTGGGGGGTTAAATGAGCAGTTCTTC. It specifies CSVGGLNEQFF.

V and J are TRBV11-2 and TRBJ2-5; D possibly corresponds to TRBD1 (6 bases). CDR3 size: 14 residues. Per germline, CDR1 SGHAT and CDR2 FQNNGV. Trimming left V 5 bases short and J 4 bases short, with 14 bases between. CDR3 protein: CASSANREGETQYF. As DNA, the CDR3 is TGTGCCAGCAGCGCTAACAGGGAAGGAGAGACCCAGTACTTC.

The CDR3 reads CASSYGGQGIEAFF. The CDR3 bases are TGTGCCAGCAGTTACGGGGGACAGGGTATTGAAGCTTTCTTT. The chain has TRBV6-5 and TRBJ1-1, with TRBD1 identical over 9 bases. V trimming: 2 bases; J trimming: 7 bases; junction bases outside the gene matches: 5. CDR3 length equals 14 residues. In germline, CDR1 is MNHEY, CDR2 SVGAGI.

This clonotype was counted a few times. This chain joins TRBV30 and TRBJ2-1, with 7 positions matching TRBD2. The CDR3 totals 14 residues. The germline CDR1 and CDR2 sequences are GTSNPN and SVGIG (reference sequence). J was trimmed by 4 bases and V by 3 bases; bases with no gene match: 6. CDR3 sequence reads: CAWRRTRYYNEQFF. Here the CDR3 DNA reads TGTGCCTGGAGAAGGACTAGATATTACAATGAGCAGTTCTTC.

The sample holds a few counts of this clonotype. V and J are TRBV6-1 and TRBJ2-7, with 8 bases that match TRBD1. The J segment lost 7 bases and the V segment lost 4 bases, leaving 9 bases of the junction unmatched. The CDR3 consists of 14 residues. Germline V gene sequence: CDR1 MNHNS, CDR2 SASEGT. The CDR3 reads CASSVRTGTREQYF. The CDR3 nucleotides read TGTGCCAGCAGTGTTAGGACAGGGACGAGAGAGCAGTACTTC.

This clonotype occurred a few times. V is TRBV20-1 and J is TRBJ2-1; TRBD2 matches at 13 bases. Germline V gives CDR1 DFQATT, CDR2 SNEGSKA (reference sequence). J lost 9 bases, V lost 0 bases, and 8 bases had no gene match. The CDR3 has 16 amino acids. CDR3 sequence (DNA): TGCAGTGCTAGAGACCCCACTAGCGGGGGGGCGGGTGAGCAGTTCTTC. Protein: CSARDPTSGGAGEQFF.

This clonotype appeared a few times. The chain couples TRBV7-9 to TRBJ2-7; no definite D call. V was cut by 10 bases and J by 2 bases, with 9 bases left in between. Germline V gives CDR1 SEHNR, CDR2 FQNEAQ (reference sequence). This CDR3 comprises 11 residues. CDR3 nucleotides: TGTGCCATCGAAAAACCCTACGAGCAGTACTTC. Amino acids: CAIEKPYEQYF.

The chain carries TRBV6-2 or TRBV6-3 and TRBJ2-3; 8 nucleotides match TRBD2. The CDR3 length is 18 residues. Germline lookup yields CDR1 MNHEY and CDR2 SVGEGT. V lost 6 bases to trimming and J lost 0 bases; unmatched junction nucleotides: 14. In DNA, the CDR3 is TGTGCCAGCAGCTCCCTCCCCCGGGGGGGCGCGAGCACAGATACGCAGTATTTT. It encodes CASSSLPRGGASTDTQYF.

This clonotype was detected ten times or more. This chain connects TRBV7-2 to TRBJ2-1; either TRBD1 or TRBD2 may fit D (6 bases each). The CDR3 has 16 residues. From germline, CDR1 is SGHTA and CDR2 FQGNSA. V lost 5 bases and J 0 bases, leaving 14 bases between the germline ends. The CDR3, as DNA: TGTGCCAGCAGCCGGTCGGGGGCTAGCTCCTACAATGAGCAGTTCTTC. Encoded protein: CASSRSGASSYNEQFF.

This clonotype appeared a few times. The chain combines TRBV6-2 or TRBV6-3 with TRBJ2-7, with TRBD2 matching over 8 bases. CDR1 and CDR2 from the germline V gene are MNHEY and SVGEGT. The CDR3 totals 16 residues. V lost 8 bases to trimming and J lost 9 bases; unmatched junction nucleotides: 21. CDR3 loop: CASEDRGTSGRYVQYF. The CDR3 DNA follows: TGTGCCAGCGAGGATAGGGGTACTAGCGGAAGATATGTGCAGTACTTC.

The gene calls are TRBV4-2 and TRBJ1-5; no clear D gene. V lost 2 bases and J 7 bases, leaving 15 bases between the germline ends. CDR3 length: 15 residues. CDR1 is LGHNA, CDR2 YNFKEQ, per germline. In nucleotides, the CDR3 is TGTGCCAGCAGCCAAACATCGGCTGAGAGACAGCCCCAGCATTTT. It codes for CASSQTSAERQPQHF.

This clonotype was counted only a few times. The V and J genes are TRBV5-1 and TRBJ2-4; a possible D gene is TRBD1 (5 bases). Trimming pared 0 bases from V and 6 bases from J, leaving 10 bases between. This CDR3 spans 14 amino acids. The germline CDR1 and CDR2 sequences are SGHRS and YFSETQ. CDR3 amino acids: CASSLATQGNIQYF. CDR3 bases: TGCGCCAGCAGCTTGGCCACCCAGGGAAACATTCAGTACTTC.

The rearrangement links TRBV25-1 to TRBJ2-6; D may be TRBD1 (6 bases). The CDR3 covers 13 residues. In germline, CDR1 is MGHDK, CDR2 SYGVNS. Trimming cost V 3 bases and J 8 bases, with 8 bases left between them. CDR3: CASSEGAPNVLTF. The DNA for the CDR3 is TGTGCCAGCAGTGAGGGGGCTCCCAACGTCCTGACTTTC.